One sample yielded the 5 T cell receptor beta chains listed below, sequenced in a study of beta chain features in type 1 diabetes. Study observations and caveats: Shortening that was moderate but significant affected the TCRB CDR3s of Type 1 diabetes patients in all four CD4+ subsets.

No antigen has been assigned to these receptors. The study reverse transcribed the entire isolated RNA, so it sequenced expressed TCRB transcripts. Sequencing was performed with immunoSEQ multiplex PCR; in TCRdb, only in-frame clones are kept and a portion is missing. The sample gives around 140,000 clones, about 13% of which show up once; 1.3% is in the top ten. Sequenced input: central memory CD4+ T cells from blood. The receptors derive from a man between 18 and 35 years old with type 1 diabetes.

The rearrangement links TRBV5-1 to TRBJ2-5; 14 bases match TRBD2. J lost 0 bases, V lost 4 bases, and 11 bases had no gene match. The CDR3 length is 19 residues. The germline CDR1 and CDR2 sequences are SGHRS and YFSETQ. The CDR3 DNA sequence: TGCGCCAGCAGCCCCGGGACTAGCGGGGGATCTACCTACCAAGAGACCCAGTACTTC. Protein sequence: CASSPGTSGGSTYQETQYF.

This clone was observed a handful of times. The gene calls are TRBV7-9 and TRBJ2-5; 9 bases are shared with TRBD1. V dropped 6 bases and J dropped 3; count of bases not matched to a gene: 8. The CDR3 sequence is 15 residues long. Germline V gene sequence: CDR1 SEHNR, CDR2 FQNEAQ (reference sequence). The CDR3 protein is CASRPPGTGKETQYF. Written as DNA, the CDR3 is TGTGCCAGCAGACCCCCCGGGACAGGGAAAGAGACCCAGTACTTC.

This clone was recorded many times. The V and J genes are TRBV7-8 and TRBJ2-3, with TRBD1 matching over 10 bases. Unmatched junction bases numbered 2, after V lost 1 base and J lost 4 bases. CDR1 is SGHVS and CDR2 is FQNEAQ in the germline V gene. The CDR3 has 15 amino acids. CDR3: CASSLGTGGADTQYF. The CDR3 nucleotides read TGTGCCAGCAGCTTAGGGACAGGGGGGGCAGATACGCAGTATTTT.

The table lists this clone with a few counts. This chain joins TRBV13 and TRBJ2-3, with D possibly matching TRBD2 (5 bases). The CDR3 is 15 residues long. V was shortened by 3 bases and J by 3 bases, with 13 bases between the two germline ends. Germline-derived CDR1 and CDR2 are PRHDT and FYEKMQ (reference sequence). As DNA, the CDR3 is TGTGCCAGCAGCTTGGCGGGCAGGAGAACAGATACGCAGTATTTT. Translation gives CASSLAGRRTDTQYF.

The chain joins TRBV29-1 to TRBJ2-1, with D hard to call. Deletions cut 6 bases from V and 0 bases from J, with 6 bases between. The CDR3 is 12 residues long. Germline-derived CDR1 and CDR2 are SQVTM and ANQGSEA. The CDR3, as DNA: TGCAGCGTAGGCAGCTCCTACAATGAGCAGTTCTTC. This codes for CSVGSSYNEQFF.